Here is one T cell receptor (beta chain) with its context. No antigen is known for it. The source of the sample is a study of T cells expressing NK-cell markers. Study as a whole: There were seven HCMV-seropositive donors and one seronegative donor among the eight sequenced.

Germline lookup yields CDR1 ENHRY and CDR2 SYGVKD. CDR3 length equals 15 residues. General study points: The dominant NKG2C+ clonotypes represented about 1.0-8% of CD8+ T cells in 6 or 7 donors.

TCR beta cDNA was generated via 5'RACE template switching incorporating UMIs. TCRdb reprocessed the 5' RACE reads, with one entry per CDR3 protein and no DNA. Its clone listing holds a few hundred thousand distinct CDR3 sequences. The chain joins TRBV10-3 to TRBJ2-1; lacking DNA, the TRBD2 call made by TCRdb goes unchecked. The material sequenced was blood T cells: a sorted CD56 or NKG2C T cell subset, CD4+ or CD8+ T cells, or bulk PBMC T cells (not recorded which). This clonotype was sampled from a man aged 18-30 years in good health. CDR3 residues: CAISDSSGSSGEQFF.